This T cell receptor beta chain is from a study of CD8 T cells in ankylosing spondylitis (TCRdb year 2017). Describing the broader study: To find TCR variants linked to disease, the study profiled T cell receptor beta repertoires in ankylosing spondylitis patients and healthy donors. The full study cohort comprised 20 to 30 ankylosing spondylitis patients and approximately 100 healthy donors. Peripheral blood was sampled, and synovial fluid was also collected from ankylosing spondylitis patients.

The germline V end is reduced by 1 base and the J end by 3 bases; junction bases left unmatched: 5. The CDR3 numbers 14 residues from cysteine through phenylalanine. Only the CDR3 DNA is retained, 42 bases long and in frame from the first base. Taken from the germline V gene (reference sequence), the CDR1 and CDR2 loops are DFQATT and SNEGSKA. Sequencing relied on an Illumina HiSeq 2500. TCR beta libraries were prepared by quantitative 5'-RACE with molecular barcodes. Regarding the original processing steps: A new computational method based on a probabilistic model of VDJ rearrangement was used to identify disease-linked TCR variants. The public reads were reprocessed in TCRdb via fastp at Q25 and MiXCR, keeping in-frame beta chains. When rows share a CDR3 protein, they turn into one entry using the most common DNA and genes. Clone size and V and J calls follow TCRdb, not the original study. The sample table holds a few hundred thousand distinct CDR3 sequences, of which around 24% were seen once. Approximately 16% of the sample is in the top ten clones.

Broad study findings and their caveats: Blood from ankylosing spondylitis patients appeared to be characterized by a TCR beta motif made up of several highly homologous amino acid variants. The disease-linked clones had a CD8+ phenotype and were found at relatively low frequencies in peripheral blood. According to the report, matched synovial fluid samples from ankylosing spondylitis patients were significantly enriched for the disease-linked clones. Some TCR beta motif variants had previously been reported in synovial fluid and blood of reactive arthritis patients, which suggested common disease-initiation mechanisms.

To note about this clonotype: Its antigen is not yet known. The record has no base qualities; no much larger clone is one base away.

This receptor was identified in a male donor with ankylosing spondylitis. Rearrangement joined TRBV20-1 to TRBJ1-2; the central 7 bases match TRBD1. The material sequenced was blood, either unsorted or a sorted T cell fraction (not recorded which). Here is the DNA: TGCAGTGCTAGAGTCAGGGGGGGAGACTATGGCTACACCTTC. Its coded protein is CSARVRGGDYGYTF.